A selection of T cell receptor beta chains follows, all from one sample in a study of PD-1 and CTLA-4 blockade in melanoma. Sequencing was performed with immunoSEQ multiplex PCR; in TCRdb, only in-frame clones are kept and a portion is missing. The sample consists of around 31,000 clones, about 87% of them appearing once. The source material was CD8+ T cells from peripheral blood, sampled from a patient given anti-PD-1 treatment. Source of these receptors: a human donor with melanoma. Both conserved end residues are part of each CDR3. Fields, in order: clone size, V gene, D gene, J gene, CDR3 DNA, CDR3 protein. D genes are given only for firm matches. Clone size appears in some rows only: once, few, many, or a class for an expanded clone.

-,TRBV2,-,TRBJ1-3,TGTGCCAGCTACCTGGGACGGAGCTCTGGAAACACCATATATTTT,CASYLGRSSGNTIYF
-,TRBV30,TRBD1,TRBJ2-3,TGTGCCTTGGGACAGGGGGCAGATACGCAGTATTTT,CALGQGADTQYF
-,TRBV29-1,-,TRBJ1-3,TGCAGCGTTGAAGGATTGGGGTACTCTGGAAACACCATATATTTT,CSVEGLGYSGNTIYF
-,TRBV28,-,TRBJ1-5,TGTGCCAGCAACGGGGCAAATCTTGCCCAGCATTTT,CASNGANLAQHF
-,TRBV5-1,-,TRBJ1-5,TGCGCCAGCAGCTTGGCAGGGGCGGTGGGGCAGCCCCAGCATTTT,CASSLAGAVGQPQHF
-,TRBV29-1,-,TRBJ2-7,TGCAGCGTTGAATCAGGGAGTAGGACCTACGAGCAGTACTTC,CSVESGSRTYEQYF
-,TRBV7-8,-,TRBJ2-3,TGTGCCAGCAACCCGGGACCAGGAAACACAGATACGCAGTATTTT,CASNPGPGNTDTQYF
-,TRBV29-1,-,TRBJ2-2,TGCAGCGTTACCGGGCACACCGGGGAGCTGTTTTTT,CSVTGHTGELFF
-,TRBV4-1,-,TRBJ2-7,TGCGCCAGCAGCCAAGATCGAAGTTCCTACGAGCAGTACTTC,CASSQDRSSYEQYF
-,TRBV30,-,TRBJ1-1,TGTGCCTGGACAGGGACGGGGGGAACTGAAGCTTTCTTT,CAWTGTGGTEAFF
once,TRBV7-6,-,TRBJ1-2,TGTGCCAGCAGCTTAAGGGCAGGGTTCGACTATGGCTACACCTTC,CASSLRAGFDYGYTF
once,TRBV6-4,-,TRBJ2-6,TGTGCCAGCAAAAGGGAGGCTGGGGCCAACGTCCTGACTTTC,CASKREAGANVLTF
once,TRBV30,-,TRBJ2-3,TGTGCCTGGAGCGATGGGGCAGATACGCAGTATTTT,CAWSDGADTQYF
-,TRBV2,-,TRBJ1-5,TGTGCCAGCACCGTCGGCAGCAGCAATCAGCCCCAGCATTTT,CASTVGSSNQPQHF
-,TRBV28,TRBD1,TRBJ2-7,TGTGCCAGCAGTTTTTCCCCAAAGACAGGGATAACCTACGAGCAGTACTTC,CASSFSPKTGITYEQYF
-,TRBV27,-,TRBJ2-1,TGTGCCAGCAGTCTCACAGTCCCCTCCTACAATGAGCAGTTCTTC,CASSLTVPSYNEQFF
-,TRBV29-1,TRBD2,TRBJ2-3,TGCAGCGTCACGCTAGCGGGGGGGCAGTATTTT,CSVTLAGGQYF
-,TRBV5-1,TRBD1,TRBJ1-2,TGCGCCAGCAGCTTGGTCGGGACAGCCTATGGCTACACCTTC,CASSLVGTAYGYTF
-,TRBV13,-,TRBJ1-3,TGTGCCAGCAGCTTAGCCCGGACAGCTGGAAACACCATATATTTT,CASSLARTAGNTIYF
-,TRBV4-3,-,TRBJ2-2,TGCGCCAGCAGCCAAGAGAACGCCGGGGAGCTGTTTTTT,CASSQENAGELFF
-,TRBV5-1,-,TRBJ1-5,TGCGCCAGCGGGATCGAGGACCCAACAGATCAGCCCCAGCATTTT,CASGIEDPTDQPQHF
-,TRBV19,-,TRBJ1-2,TGTGCCACCCTGTGGGACGGCTACACCTTC,CATLWDGYTF
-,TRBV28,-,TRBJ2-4,TGTGCCAGCAGTTTATGTGGGGATCTAGCCAAAAACATTCAGTACTTC,CASSLCGDLAKNIQYF
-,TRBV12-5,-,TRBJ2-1,TGTGCTAGTGGTAAAGGGACAATTTTTTATGCTGAGCAGTTCTTC,CASGKGTIFYAEQFF
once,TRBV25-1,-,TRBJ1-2,TGTGCCAGCAGTGCGACAGGAGCAGCTGGCTACACCTTC,CASSATGAAGYTF
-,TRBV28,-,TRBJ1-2,TGTGCCAGCAGCCCGGGGGACCTCCAGGACTATGGCTACACCTTC,CASSPGDLQDYGYTF
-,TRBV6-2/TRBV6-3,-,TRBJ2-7,TGTGCCAGCAGTTTTAAGAGACTGCCGAGGGACGAGCAGTACTTC,CASSFKRLPRDEQYF
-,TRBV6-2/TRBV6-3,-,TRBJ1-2,TGTGCCAGCAGTTACGGGCGGGGCTACACCTTC,CASSYGRGYTF
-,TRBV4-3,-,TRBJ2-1,TGCGCCAGCAGCCAATCCGCGGAAACGGCCCACAATGAGCAGTTCTTC,CASSQSAETAHNEQFF
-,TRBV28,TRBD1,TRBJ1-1,TGTGCCAGCAACTCGGGGACAGGGCAGGTCACTGAAGCTTTCTTT,CASNSGTGQVTEAFF
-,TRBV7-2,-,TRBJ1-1,TGTGCCAGCAGCCACCCCATTTTGGGTCTAGCTTTCTTT,CASSHPILGLAFF
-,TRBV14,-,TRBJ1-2,TGTGCCAGCAGCCAAGTTCAGGGGCTCTATGGCTACACCTTC,CASSQVQGLYGYTF
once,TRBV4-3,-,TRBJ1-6,TGCGCCAGCAGCCAAGATGAAAGAGGGTCACCCCTCCACTTT,CASSQDERGSPLHF
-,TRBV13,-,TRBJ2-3,TGTGCCAGCAGCTTACCCCGGGGGGCCCCAGATACGCAGTATTTT,CASSLPRGAPDTQYF
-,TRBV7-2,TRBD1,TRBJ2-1,TGTGCCAGCAGCTCAAGGGACCTCAGGGGGTACAATGAGCAGTTCTTC,CASSSRDLRGYNEQFF
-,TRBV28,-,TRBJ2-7,TGTGCCAGCAGTTTACAGGGTTACGAGCAGTACTTC,CASSLQGYEQYF
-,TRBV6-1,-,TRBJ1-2,TGTGCCAGCAGTGAGTCAGGTTCTAACTATGGCTACACCTTC,CASSESGSNYGYTF
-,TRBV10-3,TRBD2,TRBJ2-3,TGTGCCATCAGTGTGGCTAGCGGGGGGGCTTCAGATACGCAGTATTTT,CAISVASGGASDTQYF
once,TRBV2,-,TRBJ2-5,TGTGCCAGCAGTGAATTAGGCCAAGAGACCCAGTACTTC,CASSELGQETQYF
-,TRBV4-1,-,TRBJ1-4,TGCGCCAGCAAGGGGGAAATTGGGGCCTATAATGAAAAACTGTTTTTT,CASKGEIGAYNEKLFF
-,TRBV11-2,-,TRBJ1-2,TGTGCCAGCAGCCCTGGGGGAACGGGACGGAAGAGCCCCTATGGCTACACCTTC,CASSPGGTGRKSPYGYTF
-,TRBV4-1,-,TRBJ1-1,TGCGCCAGCAGCCAAGTCTTGAGGGGGGACACTGAAGCTTTCTTT,CASSQVLRGDTEAFF
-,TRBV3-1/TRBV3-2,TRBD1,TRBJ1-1,TGTGCCAGTCGACAGGGGGGCACTGAAGCTTTCTTT,CASRQGGTEAFF
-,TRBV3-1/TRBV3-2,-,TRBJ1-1,TGTGCCAGCAGCCAAGACCTCCTGGCAGGCCCTCGCTTT,CASSQDLLAGPRF
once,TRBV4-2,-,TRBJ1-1,TGTGCCAGCACCCGAAAGTTGAACACTGAAGCTTTCTTT,CASTRKLNTEAFF
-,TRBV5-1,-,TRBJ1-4,TGCGCCAGCAGCCAGGGGGAAAAACTGTTTTTT,CASSQGEKLFF